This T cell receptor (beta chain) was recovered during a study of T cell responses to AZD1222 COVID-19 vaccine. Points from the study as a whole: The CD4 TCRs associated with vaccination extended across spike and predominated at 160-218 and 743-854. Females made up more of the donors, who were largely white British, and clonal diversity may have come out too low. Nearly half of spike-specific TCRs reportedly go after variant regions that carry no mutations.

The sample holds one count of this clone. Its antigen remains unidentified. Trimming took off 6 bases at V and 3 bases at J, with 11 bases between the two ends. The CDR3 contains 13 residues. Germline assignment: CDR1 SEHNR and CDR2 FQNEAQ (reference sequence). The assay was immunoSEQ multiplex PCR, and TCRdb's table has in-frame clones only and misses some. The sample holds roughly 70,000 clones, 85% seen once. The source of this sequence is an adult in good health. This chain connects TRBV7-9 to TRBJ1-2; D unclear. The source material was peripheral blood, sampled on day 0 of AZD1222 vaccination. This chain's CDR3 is CASRPDGYYGYTF. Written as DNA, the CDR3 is TGTGCCAGCAGGCCGGACGGCTACTATGGCTACACCTTC.